Below are 17 T cell receptor beta chains sequenced from a single sample in a study of T cell responses to AZD1222 COVID-19 vaccine. Here immunoSEQ multiplex PCR was the method, and the copy in TCRdb shows in-frame clones only, minus some. The sample consists of some 180,000 clones, around 92% of them appearing once. This specimen was peripheral blood, taken on day 0 of AZD1222 vaccination. All receptors come from an adult in good health.

V gene TRBV2 combines with J gene TRBJ1-5; D possibly corresponds to TRBD1 (5 bases). Trimming pared 4 bases from V and 2 bases from J, leaving 9 bases between. Germline V gene sequence: CDR1 SNHLY, CDR2 FYNNEI. The CDR3 contains 14 residues. CDR3 sequence: CASSAGNGNQPQHF. The CDR3, as DNA: TGTGCCAGCAGTGCAGGGAATGGCAATCAGCCCCAGCATTTT.

The chain joins TRBV6-6 to TRBJ2-5, with 8 nucleotides matching TRBD1. Germline CDR1 MNHNY, CDR2 SVGAGI (reference sequence). The CDR3 sequence is 14 residues long. Trimming cost V 6 bases and J 1 base; bases outside gene matches: 4. CDR3 nucleotide sequence: TGTGCCAGCAGCTTCGGGACAGGCCAAGAGACCCAGTACTTC. Translating it yields CASSFGTGQETQYF.

This rearrangement joins TRBV7-2 to TRBJ2-5; the match to TRBD2 covers 7 bases. V lost 5 bases to trimming and J lost 5 bases; unmatched junction nucleotides: 8. The germline V gene encodes CDR1 SGHTA and CDR2 FQGNSA. The CDR3 length is 14 residues. CDR3 sequence: CASSPRGGLETQYF. CDR3 DNA sequence: TGTGCCAGCAGCCCCCGGGGAGGGTTGGAGACCCAGTACTTC.

The chain is built from TRBV14 and TRBJ2-1; maybe TRBD1 (5 bases). CDR3 size: 14 residues. Germline V gene lookup returns CDR1 SGHDN and CDR2 FVKESK. V lost 1 base to trimming and J lost 8 bases, with 12 bases between them. The CDR3: CASSQARAPYEQFF. CDR3 nucleotide sequence: TGTGCCAGCAGCCAAGCCAGGGCGCCGTATGAGCAGTTCTTC.

This chain uses TRBV30 with TRBJ2-7, with 9 positions matching TRBD1. The CDR3 is 15 residues long. V trimming: 4 bases; J trimming: 0 bases; junction bases outside the gene matches: 7. Germline lookup yields CDR1 GTSNPN and CDR2 SVGIG (reference sequence). For the CDR3, the DNA is TGTGCCTGGAAATTACAGGGGGCCATCTCCTACGAGCAGTACTTC. The encoded protein is CAWKLQGAISYEQYF.

This clone was counted a single time. V gene TRBV18 combines with J gene TRBJ1-1, with D tentatively TRBD1 (6 bases). Germline CDR1 and CDR2: KGHSH and LQKENI. The CDR3 is 14 residues long. Trimming removed 2 bases at V and 1 base at J, with 8 bases between. CDR3 sequence: CASSPWTENTEAFF. The CDR3, as DNA: TGTGCCAGCTCACCATGGACAGAGAACACTGAAGCTTTCTTT.

V usage is TRBV3-1 (or the pseudogene TRBV3-2) and J usage is TRBJ1-2; the D is unclear. The CDR3 sequence is 14 residues long. Trimming cost V 0 bases and J 6 bases, with 11 bases left between them. Germline V gives CDR1 LGHDT, CDR2 YNNKEL (reference sequence). The CDR3 is CASSQDPRENGYTF. CDR3 DNA: TGTGCCAGCAGCCAAGATCCTCGGGAGAATGGCTACACCTTC.

The CDR3 region has the DNA TGTGCCAGCAGTTTCCAGGGCGGGTACGAGCAGTACTTC. Protein: CASSFQGGYEQYF. This rearrangement joins TRBV12-3 or TRBV12-4 to TRBJ2-7; D may match TRBD1 or TRBD2 (5 bases each). The CDR3 is 13 amino acids. V was cut by 3 bases and J by 4 bases, with 10 bases left in between.

The chain couples TRBV12-3 or TRBV12-4 to TRBJ2-5; D perhaps matches TRBD2 (5 bases). The length of the CDR3 is 13 residues. Trimming took 5 bases from V and 1 from J, leaving 8 bases between them. Here the CDR3 reads CASSQDFQETQYF. The CDR3, as DNA: TGTGCCAGCAGTCAGGACTTCCAAGAGACCCAGTACTTC.

This chain links TRBV30 with TRBJ2-3, with a tentative D call TRBD2 (5 bases). Trimming shortened V by 3 bases and J by 0 bases, and 10 bases separated the two germline ends. Germline assignment: CDR1 GTSNPN and CDR2 SVGIG (reference sequence). This CDR3 is built from 14 residues. As DNA, the CDR3 is TGTGCCTGGAGAACCGGGATCAGCACAGATACGCAGTATTTT. This translates into CAWRTGISTDTQYF. The full variable domain, its missing parts supplied by reference TRBV30 and TRBJ2-3, is SQTIHQWPATLVQPVGSPLSLECTVEGTSNPNLYWYRQAAGRGLQLLFYSVGIGQISSEVPQNLSASRPQDRQFILSSKKLLLSDSGFYLCAWRTGISTDTQYFGPGTRLTVL.

The V and J genes are TRBV5-1 and TRBJ1-1, with 8 bases matching TRBD1. The CDR3 is 18 amino acids. Germline V gene lookup returns CDR1 SGHRS and CDR2 YFSETQ. The V segment lost 0 bases and the J segment 3 bases; nucleotides outside the gene matches: 13. DNA of the CDR3: TGCGCCAGCAGCTTGGCCGGGGGGACAGGAGATGTTTACACTGAAGCTTTCTTT. Its translation is CASSLAGGTGDVYTEAFF.

The rearrangement links TRBV14 to TRBJ1-6; D is undetermined. Germline-derived CDR1 and CDR2 are SGHDN and FVKESK. The V and J ends lost 4 bases and 5 bases respectively, with 9 bases between them. The length of the CDR3 is 14 residues. Here the CDR3 reads CASSLGLDNSPLHF. Written as DNA, the CDR3 is TGTGCCAGCAGCCTAGGGCTGGATAATTCACCCCTCCACTTT.

Points on this clone: Other DNA sequences of this sample code for an identical CDR3. This sequence joins TRBV18 and TRBJ2-3, with 10 bases matching TRBD1. Germline-derived CDR1 and CDR2 are KGHSH and LQKENI. The CDR3 has 15 amino acids. V was clipped by 3 bases and J by 1 base; unmatched bases: 1. The CDR3 reads CASSPGQGGTDTQYF. The CDR3 bases are TGTGCCAGCTCACCCGGACAGGGGGGCACAGATACGCAGTATTTT. Filled out from reference TRBV18 and TRBJ2-3, the complete variable domain reads NAGVMQNPRHLVRRRGQEARLRCSPMKGHSHVYWYRQLPEEGLKFMVYLQKENIIDESGMPKERFSAEFPKEGPSILRIQQVVRGDSAAYFCASSPGQGGTDTQYFGPGTRLTVL.

This chain links TRBV7-9 with TRBJ1-6, with 7 bases fitting TRBD1. Germline trimming cut 6 bases from V and 7 bases from J; bases unmatched to any gene: 12. The CDR3 has 16 amino acids. CDR1 and CDR2 (germline): SEHNR, FQNEAQ (reference sequence). The CDR3 loop is CASRPGQEGGNSPLHF. The CDR3 nucleotides are TGTGCCAGCAGACCAGGACAGGAGGGGGGCAATTCACCCCTCCACTTT.

CDR3 nucleotide sequence: TGCGCCAGCAGCCAAGTGAACGGACAATATGGCTACACCTTC. Translated, it gives CASSQVNGQYGYTF. The chain employs TRBV4-1 and TRBJ1-2, with TRBD1 as a possible D gene (5 bases). CDR3 length: 14 residues. V was trimmed by 1 base and J by 5 bases, leaving 11 bases between them. The germline gives CDR1 MGHRA, CDR2 YSYEKL.

The CDR3 region is CASSQESERAYYEQYF. The CDR3 nucleotides are TGCGCCAGCAGCCAAGAAAGTGAGCGGGCCTACTACGAGCAGTACTTC. The chain has TRBV4-1 and TRBJ2-7, with D possibly TRBD2 on 6 matching bases. CDR1 and CDR2 (germline): MGHRA, YSYEKL. This CDR3 has 16 residues. Trimming took 0 bases from V and 3 from J, leaving 15 bases between them.

The J gene is TRBJ2-1, the V gene TRBV7-9; 12 nucleotides align to TRBD2. Germline V gene lookup returns CDR1 SEHNR and CDR2 FQNEAQ (reference sequence). V gave up 3 bases and J gave up 7 bases; unmatched junction bases: 4. This CDR3 region has 15 residues. The CDR3 spells CASSFLAGGPNEQFF. The CDR3 coding sequence is TGTGCCAGCAGCTTTCTAGCGGGGGGGCCTAATGAGCAGTTCTTC.